The sequence of this T cell receptor (beta chain) was determined in a study of human T cells and chemical hapten exposure. This clonotype was seen repeatedly, ten times or more. The CDR3 is made up of 17 amino acids. V lost 0 bases to trimming and J lost 4 bases, with 19 bases between them. Germline-derived CDR1 and CDR2 are SGHRS and YFSETQ. The time point denotes: patch test 3, about 24 weeks after DPC sensitization. Treatment described: therapeutic diphenylcyclopropenone sensitization with weekly scalp DPC. TCRdb reprocessed the RACE reads via MiXCR and lists one record per CDR3 protein. Here the sample spans tens of thousands of distinct CDR3 sequences, 12% being singletons.

The sequenced sample was whole blood, obtained in connection with sensitization to the hapten diphenylcyclopropenone (DPC). The sequence derives from a man aged 25 to 40 with alopecia areata. Some clones in this sample may be carry-over from other donors' samples. This chain connects TRBV5-1 to TRBJ2-5, with a possible D match to TRBD2 (7 bases). The CDR3 DNA reads as TGCGCCAGCAGCTTGGAGTTGGTGGGGGGGCCGAGAGAGACCCAGTACTTC. It specifies CASSLELVGGPRETQYF. The full variable domain, rest sourced from reference TRBV5-1 and TRBJ2-5, is KAGVTQTPRYLIKTRGQQVTLSCSPISGHRSVSWYQQTPGQGLQFLFEYFSETQRNKGNFPGRFSGRQFSNSRSEMNVSTLELGDSALYLCASSLELVGGPRETQYFGPGTRLLVL.